These T cell receptor beta chains were read from a single sample in a study of blood T cell repertoires in COVID-19. Sequencing was performed with immunoSEQ multiplex PCR; in TCRdb, only in-frame clones are kept and a portion is missing. The sample has some 180,000 clones; more than 75% are singletons. Material: peripheral blood. Receptors originate from a woman aged 45-65 years with active or convalescent COVID-19. Each CDR3 is given with its conserved first and last residue. A D gene is named only where the DNA matches it firmly. Clone size, where shown, is once, few, many, or a class for clones that have expanded.

d_call: .; clone_size: few; j_call: TRBJ1-2; v_call: TRBV6-2/TRBV6-3; cdr3_aa: CASSYRGALYGYTF; cdr3_nt: TGTGCCAGCAGTTACCGAGGTGCCCTCTATGGCTACACCTTC
d_call: .; clone_size: .; j_call: TRBJ1-2; v_call: TRBV9; cdr3_aa: CASSPPDGQGGYGYTF; cdr3_nt: TGTGCCAGCAGCCCCCCGGATGGGCAGGGTGGCTATGGCTACACCTTC
d_call: .; clone_size: .; j_call: TRBJ1-1; v_call: TRBV7-2; cdr3_aa: CASSPGGRGNTEAFF; cdr3_nt: TGTGCCAGCAGCCCGGGGGGCAGGGGAAACACTGAAGCTTTCTTT
d_call: .; clone_size: .; j_call: TRBJ1-3; v_call: TRBV5-4; cdr3_aa: CASSPSLSSGNTIYF; cdr3_nt: TGTGCCAGCAGCCCTTCCCTGAGCTCTGGAAACACCATATATTTT
d_call: TRBD2; clone_size: once; j_call: TRBJ2-5; v_call: TRBV5-1; cdr3_aa: CASSLGSGVETQYF; cdr3_nt: TGCGCCAGCAGCTTGGGTAGCGGGGTAGAGACCCAGTACTTC
d_call: .; clone_size: .; j_call: TRBJ2-1; v_call: TRBV5-1; cdr3_aa: CASSLRQYNEQFF; cdr3_nt: TGCGCCAGCAGCTTAAGACAGTACAATGAGCAGTTCTTC
d_call: TRBD2; clone_size: .; j_call: TRBJ2-1; v_call: TRBV19; cdr3_aa: CASSHYRQRGDINEQFF; cdr3_nt: TGTGCCAGTAGTCATTACCGACAGCGGGGAGATATCAATGAGCAGTTCTTC
d_call: TRBD1; clone_size: .; j_call: TRBJ1-4; v_call: TRBV6-6; cdr3_aa: CASSYLGTENEKLFF; cdr3_nt: TGTGCCAGCAGTTACCTCGGGACAGAGAATGAAAAACTGTTTTTT
d_call: .; clone_size: .; j_call: TRBJ2-5; v_call: TRBV11-2; cdr3_aa: CASSPFRGTQYF; cdr3_nt: TGTGCCAGCAGCCCCTTTAGGGGGACCCAGTACTTC
d_call: TRBD2; clone_size: .; j_call: TRBJ2-1; v_call: TRBV7-2; cdr3_aa: CASSKGLAGHNEQFF; cdr3_nt: TGTGCCAGCAGCAAAGGACTAGCGGGGCACAATGAGCAGTTCTTC
d_call: TRBD2; clone_size: once; j_call: TRBJ2-1; v_call: TRBV3-1/TRBV3-2; cdr3_aa: CASSQAVGRAYNEQFF; cdr3_nt: TGTGCCAGCAGCCAAGCAGTCGGGAGGGCCTACAATGAGCAGTTCTTC
d_call: TRBD2; clone_size: .; j_call: TRBJ2-2; v_call: TRBV5-1; cdr3_aa: CASSFLAGANTGELFF; cdr3_nt: TGCGCCAGCAGCTTCCTGGCGGGAGCGAACACCGGGGAGCTGTTTTTT
d_call: TRBD1; clone_size: .; j_call: TRBJ1-3; v_call: TRBV5-1; cdr3_aa: CASSPRTGDGNTIYF; cdr3_nt: TGCGCCAGCAGCCCCCGGACAGGGGACGGAAACACCATATATTTT
d_call: .; clone_size: few; j_call: TRBJ2-3; v_call: TRBV2; cdr3_aa: CASSPLLGTDTQYF; cdr3_nt: TGTGCCAGCAGCCCCCTCCTCGGCACAGATACGCAGTATTTT
d_call: TRBD1; clone_size: .; j_call: TRBJ1-5; v_call: TRBV30; cdr3_aa: CAWSGQGHQPQHF; cdr3_nt: TGTGCCTGGTCAGGACAGGGACATCAGCCCCAGCATTTT
d_call: TRBD1; clone_size: few; j_call: TRBJ2-1; v_call: TRBV10-3; cdr3_aa: CAISESDRANEQFF; cdr3_nt: TGTGCCATCAGTGAGTCAGACAGGGCCAATGAGCAGTTCTTC
d_call: .; clone_size: .; j_call: TRBJ1-4; v_call: TRBV4-3; cdr3_aa: CASSRKPRGSSLGTNEKLFF; cdr3_nt: TGCGCCAGCAGCCGGAAGCCAAGAGGGAGTTCGTTAGGAACTAATGAAAAACTGTTTTTT
d_call: TRBD2; clone_size: .; j_call: TRBJ2-7; v_call: TRBV6-1; cdr3_aa: CASREEGGSPYEQYF; cdr3_nt: TGTGCCAGCAGGGAAGAGGGCGGGAGCCCCTACGAGCAGTACTTC
d_call: TRBD2; clone_size: once; j_call: TRBJ2-7; v_call: TRBV19; cdr3_aa: CASSTSGSTVDEQYF; cdr3_nt: TGTGCCAGTAGTACTAGCGGGAGTACTGTGGACGAGCAGTACTTC
d_call: TRBD2; clone_size: .; j_call: TRBJ2-5; v_call: TRBV4-2; cdr3_aa: CASRGEGSGRETQYF; cdr3_nt: TGTGCCAGCAGGGGGGAGGGGAGCGGGCGAGAGACCCAGTACTTC
d_call: .; clone_size: .; j_call: TRBJ1-1; v_call: TRBV30; cdr3_aa: CAWRASASTEAFF; cdr3_nt: TGTGCCTGGAGGGCGAGTGCTAGCACTGAAGCTTTCTTT
d_call: .; clone_size: .; j_call: TRBJ1-4; v_call: TRBV29-1; cdr3_aa: CSARDNLATNEKLFF; cdr3_nt: TGCAGCGCCCGGGACAACCTTGCAACTAATGAAAAACTGTTTTTT
d_call: .; clone_size: once; j_call: TRBJ2-7; v_call: TRBV27; cdr3_aa: CASRPRTLTYEQYF; cdr3_nt: TGTGCCAGCAGGCCGAGGACTCTCACCTACGAGCAGTACTTC
d_call: .; clone_size: few; j_call: TRBJ1-1; v_call: TRBV21-1; cdr3_aa: CASSTRSKGQGGKTEAFF; cdr3_nt: TGTGCCAGCAGCACCCGCTCGAAGGGACAGGGAGGGAAGACTGAAGCTTTCTTT
d_call: .; clone_size: .; j_call: TRBJ2-2; v_call: TRBV9; cdr3_aa: CASSVSSSNTGELFF; cdr3_nt: TGTGCCAGCAGCGTTTCCAGTTCGAACACCGGGGAGCTGTTTTTT
d_call: TRBD2; clone_size: .; j_call: TRBJ2-3; v_call: TRBV3-1/TRBV3-2; cdr3_aa: CASSQEFSGGGTDTQYF; cdr3_nt: TGTGCCAGCAGCCAAGAATTTAGCGGGGGCGGCACAGATACGCAGTATTTT
d_call: .; clone_size: once; j_call: TRBJ2-3; v_call: TRBV30; cdr3_aa: CAWSVGLSDSTDTQYF; cdr3_nt: TGTGCCTGGAGTGTAGGTCTTAGCGATAGCACAGATACGCAGTATTTT
d_call: TRBD1; clone_size: few; j_call: TRBJ1-2; v_call: TRBV2; cdr3_aa: CASSLDRGREECTF; cdr3_nt: TGTGCCAGCAGTCTGGACAGGGGGCGGGAAGAATGCACCTTC
d_call: TRBD2; clone_size: .; j_call: TRBJ2-3; v_call: TRBV4-2; cdr3_aa: CASSPEVAGGKFTDTQYF; cdr3_nt: TGTGCCAGCAGCCCCGAGGTAGCGGGGGGCAAGTTCACAGATACGCAGTATTTT
d_call: TRBD2; clone_size: .; j_call: TRBJ2-3; v_call: TRBV19; cdr3_aa: CASRGGRGRTSGTDTQYF; cdr3_nt: TGTGCCAGTAGAGGGGGGAGGGGCCGGACTAGCGGCACAGATACGCAGTATTTT
d_call: TRBD2; clone_size: .; j_call: TRBJ2-1; v_call: TRBV7-6; cdr3_aa: CASSLAPGLGYNEQFF; cdr3_nt: TGTGCCAGCAGCTTAGCGCCCGGACTAGGGTACAATGAGCAGTTCTTC
d_call: TRBD1; clone_size: .; j_call: TRBJ2-6; v_call: TRBV7-8; cdr3_aa: CASSLSWQGADGANVLTF; cdr3_nt: TGTGCCAGCAGCTTATCTTGGCAGGGGGCTGATGGGGCCAACGTCCTGACTTTC
d_call: .; clone_size: .; j_call: TRBJ2-5; v_call: TRBV6-4; cdr3_aa: CATNGRRGRDQETQYF; cdr3_nt: TGTGCCACTAATGGGAGGCGGGGAAGGGATCAAGAGACCCAGTACTTC
d_call: .; clone_size: .; j_call: TRBJ2-3; v_call: TRBV19; cdr3_aa: CASSISRSGTDTQYF; cdr3_nt: TGTGCCAGTAGCATTTCGCGGAGCGGCACAGATACGCAGTATTTT
d_call: .; clone_size: .; j_call: TRBJ1-1; v_call: TRBV5-1; cdr3_aa: CASSLLGGDTEAFF; cdr3_nt: TGCGCCAGCAGCTTGTTAGGCGGCGACACTGAAGCTTTCTTT
d_call: .; clone_size: .; j_call: TRBJ1-1; v_call: TRBV15; cdr3_aa: CATSRVRANTEAFF; cdr3_nt: TGTGCCACCAGCAGAGTGCGGGCGAACACTGAAGCTTTCTTT
d_call: .; clone_size: .; j_call: TRBJ2-1; v_call: TRBV18; cdr3_aa: CASSPWEGVDEQFF; cdr3_nt: TGTGCCAGCTCACCCTGGGAAGGGGTGGATGAGCAGTTCTTC
d_call: .; clone_size: .; j_call: TRBJ1-2; v_call: TRBV28; cdr3_aa: CASSFGGHYGYTF; cdr3_nt: TGTGCCAGCAGTTTCGGGGGTCACTATGGCTACACCTTC
d_call: TRBD1; clone_size: .; j_call: TRBJ1-2; v_call: TRBV6-6; cdr3_aa: CAGRYLAGGNYGYTF; cdr3_nt: TGTGCCGGACGATATTTGGCAGGGGGAAACTATGGCTACACCTTC
d_call: TRBD1; clone_size: .; j_call: TRBJ2-5; v_call: TRBV28; cdr3_aa: CASSYRGETQYF; cdr3_nt: TGTGCCAGCAGCTACAGGGGAGAGACCCAGTACTTC
d_call: .; clone_size: .; j_call: TRBJ1-2; v_call: TRBV15; cdr3_aa: CATSRDSGVSYGYTF; cdr3_nt: TGTGCCACCAGCAGAGATTCGGGGGTCAGCTATGGCTACACCTTC
d_call: TRBD1; clone_size: .; j_call: TRBJ2-1; v_call: TRBV19; cdr3_aa: CASRFSGQGFDEQFF; cdr3_nt: TGTGCCAGTAGATTCTCGGGACAGGGGTTCGATGAGCAGTTCTTC